A selection of T cell receptor beta chains follows, all from one sample in a study of identical twins. TCRdb re-called the 5' RACE reads with MiXCR, one entry per CDR3 protein. Of roughly 250,000 distinct CDR3 sequences listed, 11% to 15% are singletons. The material sequenced was memory (CD45RO+) T cells sorted from blood. The receptors originated from a woman in her late teens or twenties in good health. Each CDR3 is given with its conserved first and last residue. Each record gives: D gene, clone size, J gene, V gene, CDR3 DNA, CDR3 protein. A D gene is named only where the DNA matches it firmly. Size is omitted from some rows. Given values are once, few, many or a class for expanded clones.

D: TRBD1
size: .
J: TRBJ1-2
V: TRBV7-2
DNA: TGTGCCAGCACCTCCGACAGGGGCTATGGCTACACCTTC
CDR3: CASTSDRGYGYTF

D: TRBD1
size: many
J: TRBJ2-7
V: TRBV5-1
DNA: TGCGCCAGCAGCCAATCCGGGACAGGGGGCGACGAGCAGTACTTC
CDR3: CASSQSGTGGDEQYF

D: TRBD2
size: .
J: TRBJ2-2
V: TRBV20-1
DNA: TGCAGTGCTAGAGATCAGGCTAGCGGGGACACCGGGGAGCTGTTTTTT
CDR3: CSARDQASGDTGELFF

D: .
size: few
J: TRBJ2-1
V: TRBV3-1
DNA: TGTGCCACAGGGGGGGGAGCGTACAATGAGCAGTTCTTC
CDR3: CATGGGAYNEQFF

D: .
size: .
J: TRBJ2-1
V: TRBV11-2
DNA: TGTGCCAGCACCCCCTTCGAGGAGCAGTTCTTC
CDR3: CASTPFEEQFF

D: .
size: many
J: TRBJ1-1
V: TRBV27
DNA: TGTGCCAGCTCACCAGGGACGGCGAACACTGAAGCTTTCTTT
CDR3: CASSPGTANTEAFF

D: .
size: few
J: TRBJ1-5
V: TRBV10-1
DNA: TGCGCCAGCAGTGAACGGGGCAGGAGCAATCAGCCCCAGCATTTT
CDR3: CASSERGRSNQPQHF

D: .
size: .
J: TRBJ1-5
V: TRBV20-1
DNA: TGCAGTGCTGGGACGAATTGGGATCAGCCCCAGCATTTT
CDR3: CSAGTNWDQPQHF

D: TRBD1
size: few
J: TRBJ1-5
V: TRBV10-2
DNA: TGCGCCAGCAGTGAGCGGACAGGCCACAATCAGCCCCAGCATTTT
CDR3: CASSERTGHNQPQHF

D: .
size: .
J: TRBJ2-3
V: TRBV20-1
DNA: TGCAGTGCTAGTTATTCAGTCACAGATACGCAGTATTTT
CDR3: CSASYSVTDTQYF

D: .
size: few
J: TRBJ2-4
V: TRBV10-2
DNA: TGCGCCAAAAACATTCAGTACTTC
CDR3: CAKNIQYF

D: TRBD1
size: .
J: TRBJ1-2
V: TRBV30
DNA: TGTGCCTGGAGTATGACAGGGAGAGGGGCTGGCTACACCTTC
CDR3: CAWSMTGRGAGYTF

D: .
size: few
J: TRBJ1-1
V: TRBV6-5
DNA: TGTGCCAGCAGTTACAGAGGGGTTGACACTGAAGCTTTCTTT
CDR3: CASSYRGVDTEAFF

D: .
size: few
J: TRBJ1-2
V: TRBV20-1
DNA: TGCAGTGCTAGTCGGGAGGGGCGTCACTATGGCTACACCTTC
CDR3: CSASREGRHYGYTF

D: .
size: .
J: TRBJ2-1
V: TRBV9
DNA: TGTGCCAGCAGCGTCGACGGGGATGAGCAGTTCTTC
CDR3: CASSVDGDEQFF

D: TRBD1
size: few
J: TRBJ2-7
V: TRBV7-9
DNA: TGTGCCAGCAGCGCGCTCGGGACAGGGACCGAGCAGTACTTC
CDR3: CASSALGTGTEQYF

D: .
size: many
J: TRBJ1-2
V: TRBV5-6
DNA: TGTGCCAGCAGCCCACCCGGGGGGAGTGGCTACACCTTC
CDR3: CASSPPGGSGYTF

D: TRBD2
size: .
J: TRBJ2-1
V: TRBV20-1
DNA: TGCAGTGCTAGGGGCCCGTTACTAGCGGGGGGGCGCCATGAGCAGTTCTTC
CDR3: CSARGPLLAGGRHEQFF

D: .
size: .
J: TRBJ1-1
V: TRBV5-1
DNA: TGCGCCAGCAGCGTGGACCTAGAAGCTTTCTTT
CDR3: CASSVDLEAFF

D: TRBD2
size: .
J: TRBJ2-1
V: TRBV20-1
DNA: TGCAGTGCTAGATCCATAGCCGGTACTAGCGGTAACAATGAGCAGTTCTTC
CDR3: CSARSIAGTSGNNEQFF

D: .
size: .
J: TRBJ2-3
V: TRBV5-6
DNA: TGTGCCAGCAGCTTGGGTGGGCAGACGCAGTATTTT
CDR3: CASSLGGQTQYF

D: TRBD2
size: .
J: TRBJ2-5
V: TRBV12-3/TRBV12-4
DNA: TGTGCCAGCAGTTTTGCTAGCGGGGGGGAGGAGACCCAGTACTTC
CDR3: CASSFASGGEETQYF

D: TRBD2
size: many
J: TRBJ2-5
V: TRBV29-1
DNA: TGCAGCGGACTAGCGGGTGGGGAGACCCAGTACTTC
CDR3: CSGLAGGETQYF

D: .
size: few
J: TRBJ2-1
V: TRBV5-1
DNA: TGCGCCAGCAGCTTGATGGCGGATGTTGGGAATGAGCAGTTCTTC
CDR3: CASSLMADVGNEQFF

D: .
size: .
J: TRBJ2-7
V: TRBV19
DNA: TGTGCCAGTACCGACCGCGGAGGGCTCGAGCAGTACTTC
CDR3: CASTDRGGLEQYF

D: TRBD2
size: few
J: TRBJ2-1
V: TRBV19
DNA: TGTGCCACCCAGGGACTAGTCTCCTACAATGAGCAGTTCTTC
CDR3: CATQGLVSYNEQFF

D: .
size: .
J: TRBJ2-3
V: TRBV20-1
DNA: TGCAGTGCTTCGGGGTGGGTTGAAGATACGCAGTATTTT
CDR3: CSASGWVEDTQYF

D: .
size: .
J: TRBJ2-1
V: TRBV7-2
DNA: TGTGCCAGCAGCCCCGCCGGACTAGGGGGCAATGAGCAGTTCTTC
CDR3: CASSPAGLGGNEQFF

D: .
size: many
J: TRBJ2-1
V: TRBV29-1
DNA: TGCAGCGTTGGAGACGCAGCCAGGGATGAGCAGTTCTTC
CDR3: CSVGDAARDEQFF

D: .
size: few
J: TRBJ2-7
V: TRBV28
DNA: TGTGCCAGCAGTTTATCACATCCCGGCTACGAGCAGTACTTC
CDR3: CASSLSHPGYEQYF

D: .
size: few
J: TRBJ1-6
V: TRBV12-3/TRBV12-4
DNA: TGTGCCAGCAGTTTTTCTAGGGGCAATTCACCCCTCCACTTT
CDR3: CASSFSRGNSPLHF

D: .
size: few
J: TRBJ1-1
V: TRBV7-3
DNA: TGTGCCAGCAGCGCTAACCAGGTAAACACTGAAGCTTTCTTT
CDR3: CASSANQVNTEAFF

D: TRBD2
size: few
J: TRBJ2-5
V: TRBV18
DNA: TGTGCCAGCTCACCACGGCTAGCGGTACGGGGGACCCAGTACTTC
CDR3: CASSPRLAVRGTQYF

D: .
size: .
J: TRBJ2-3
V: TRBV11-2
DNA: TGTGCCAGCAGCCACACGCACAGGGAGACAGATACGCAGTATTTT
CDR3: CASSHTHRETDTQYF

D: .
size: .
J: TRBJ1-4
V: TRBV2
DNA: TGTGCCAGCCTCCAGGGGTTCAGTAATGAAAAACTGTTTTTT
CDR3: CASLQGFSNEKLFF

D: .
size: .
J: TRBJ2-4
V: TRBV10-1
DNA: TGCGCCTTGCAGGGAACTGAAAACATTCAGTACTTC
CDR3: CALQGTENIQYF

D: .
size: .
J: TRBJ2-7
V: TRBV5-1
DNA: TGCGCCAGCAGCGGAGGGGGCGTAGCGACTTCCTACGAGCAGTACTTC
CDR3: CASSGGGVATSYEQYF

D: TRBD1
size: few
J: TRBJ1-5
V: TRBV6-2/TRBV6-3
DNA: TGTGCCAGCAAAAGACAGGGGGATCAGCCCCAGCATTTT
CDR3: CASKRQGDQPQHF

D: .
size: .
J: TRBJ1-1
V: TRBV12-3/TRBV12-4
DNA: TGTGCCAGCAGACCCGACACCCTTGAAGCTTTCTTT
CDR3: CASRPDTLEAFF

D: .
size: .
J: TRBJ2-7
V: TRBV2
DNA: TGTGCCAGCTGGTCCCGGGACATAATATACGAGCAGTACTTC
CDR3: CASWSRDIIYEQYF

D: .
size: few
J: TRBJ2-3
V: TRBV9
DNA: TGTGCCAGCAGCGGAACCCCCGGGCAGGGGACCACGCAGTATTTT
CDR3: CASSGTPGQGTTQYF

D: TRBD2
size: few
J: TRBJ2-1
V: TRBV19
DNA: TGTGCCAGTAGATCGGGACTAGCAGTTTACAATGAGCAGTTCTTC
CDR3: CASRSGLAVYNEQFF

D: TRBD1
size: few
J: TRBJ2-7
V: TRBV5-6
DNA: TGTGCCAGCAGCTTCCGGACAGGGGGGAGCGAGCAGTACTTC
CDR3: CASSFRTGGSEQYF

D: .
size: many
J: TRBJ1-1
V: TRBV3-1
DNA: TGTGCCAGCAGCCCCCGGGGGACTGAAGCTTTCTTT
CDR3: CASSPRGTEAFF

D: TRBD2
size: .
J: TRBJ2-7
V: TRBV5-5
DNA: TGTGCCAGCAGCTCCACTAGCGGGGGACCCTACGAGCAGTACTTC
CDR3: CASSSTSGGPYEQYF